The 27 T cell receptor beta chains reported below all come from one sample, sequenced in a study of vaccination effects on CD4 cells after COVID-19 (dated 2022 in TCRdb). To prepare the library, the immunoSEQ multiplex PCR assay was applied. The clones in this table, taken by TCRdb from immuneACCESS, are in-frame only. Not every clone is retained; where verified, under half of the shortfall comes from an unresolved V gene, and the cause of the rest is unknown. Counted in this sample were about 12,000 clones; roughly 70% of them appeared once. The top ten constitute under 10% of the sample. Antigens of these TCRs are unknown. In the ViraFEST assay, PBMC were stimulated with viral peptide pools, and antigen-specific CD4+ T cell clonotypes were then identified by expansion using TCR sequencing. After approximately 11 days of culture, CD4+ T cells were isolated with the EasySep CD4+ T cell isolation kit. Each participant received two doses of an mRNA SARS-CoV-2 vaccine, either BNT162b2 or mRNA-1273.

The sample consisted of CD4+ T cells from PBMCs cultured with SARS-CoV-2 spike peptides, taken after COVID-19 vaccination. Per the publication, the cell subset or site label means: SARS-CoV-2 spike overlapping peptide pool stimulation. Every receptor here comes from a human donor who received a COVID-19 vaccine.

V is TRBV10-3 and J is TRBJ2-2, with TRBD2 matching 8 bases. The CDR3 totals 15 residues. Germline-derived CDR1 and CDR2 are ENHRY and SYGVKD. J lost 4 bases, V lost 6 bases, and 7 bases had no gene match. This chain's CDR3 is CAIRGAGVGTGELFF. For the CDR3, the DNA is TGTGCCATCAGGGGAGCGGGAGTGGGCACCGGGGAGCTGTTTTTT.

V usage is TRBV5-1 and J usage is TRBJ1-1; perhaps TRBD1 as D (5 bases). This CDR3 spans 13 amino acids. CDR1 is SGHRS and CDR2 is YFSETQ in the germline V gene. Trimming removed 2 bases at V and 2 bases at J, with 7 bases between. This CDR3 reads CASSLQDNTEAFF. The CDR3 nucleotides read TGCGCCAGCAGCTTACAGGATAACACTGAAGCTTTCTTT.

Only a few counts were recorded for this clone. The CDR3 protein is CAWFGASHGNTIYF. The CDR3 DNA sequence: TGTGCCTGGTTTGGGGCATCTCATGGAAACACCATATATTTT. The rearrangement uses TRBV30 and TRBJ1-3; TRBD1 might be the D (5 bases). The CDR3 is 14 amino acids. V was shortened by 5 bases and J by 3 bases, with 14 bases between the two germline ends. Germline V gene sequence: CDR1 GTSNPN, CDR2 SVGIG (reference sequence).

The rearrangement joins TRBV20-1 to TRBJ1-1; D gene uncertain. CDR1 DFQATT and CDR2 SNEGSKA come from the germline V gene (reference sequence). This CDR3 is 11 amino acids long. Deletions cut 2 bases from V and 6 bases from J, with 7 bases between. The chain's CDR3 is CSARYGAEAFF. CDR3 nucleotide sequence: TGCAGTGCTAGATATGGGGCTGAAGCTTTCTTT.

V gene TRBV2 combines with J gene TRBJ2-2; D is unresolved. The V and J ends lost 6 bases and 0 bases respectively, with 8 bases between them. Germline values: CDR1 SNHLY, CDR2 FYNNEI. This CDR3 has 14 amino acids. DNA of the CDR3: TGTGCCAGCAGGATGTTTTCGAACACCGGGGAGCTGTTTTTT. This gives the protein CASRMFSNTGELFF.

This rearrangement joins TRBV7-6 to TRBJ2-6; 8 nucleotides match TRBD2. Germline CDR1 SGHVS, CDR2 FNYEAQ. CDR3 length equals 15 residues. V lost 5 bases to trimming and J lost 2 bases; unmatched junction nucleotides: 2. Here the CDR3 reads CASSRSGTGANVLTF. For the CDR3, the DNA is TGTGCCAGCAGCCGTAGCGGGACTGGGGCCAACGTCCTGACTTTC.

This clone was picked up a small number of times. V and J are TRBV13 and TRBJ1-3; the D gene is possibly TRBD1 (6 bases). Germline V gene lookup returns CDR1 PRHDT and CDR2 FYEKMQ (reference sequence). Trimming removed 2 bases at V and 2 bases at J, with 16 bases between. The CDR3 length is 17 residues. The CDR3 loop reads CASSLTSTGLPGNTIYF. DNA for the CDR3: TGTGCCAGCAGCTTAACGTCCACAGGGTTACCTGGAAACACCATATATTTT. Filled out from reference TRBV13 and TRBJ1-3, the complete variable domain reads AAGVIQSPRHLIKEKRETATLKCYPIPRHDTVYWYQQGPGQDPQFLISFYEKMQSDKGSIPDRFSAQQFSDYHSELNMSSLELGDSALYFCASSLTSTGLPGNTIYFGEGSWLTVV.

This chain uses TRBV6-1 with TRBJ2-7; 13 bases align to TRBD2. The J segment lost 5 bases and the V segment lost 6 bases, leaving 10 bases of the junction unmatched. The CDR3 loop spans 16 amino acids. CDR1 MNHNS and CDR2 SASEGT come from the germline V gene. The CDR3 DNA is TGTGCCAGCAGGGAACTCGGACTAGCGGGAGTTCACGAGCAGTACTTC. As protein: CASRELGLAGVHEQYF.

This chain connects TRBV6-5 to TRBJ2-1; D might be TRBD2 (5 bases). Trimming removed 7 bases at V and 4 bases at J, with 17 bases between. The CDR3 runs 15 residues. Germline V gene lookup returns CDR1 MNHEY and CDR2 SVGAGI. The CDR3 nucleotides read TGTGCCAGCACCGAACGTAGCGAAAATTACAATGAGCAGTTCTTC. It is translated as CASTERSENYNEQFF.

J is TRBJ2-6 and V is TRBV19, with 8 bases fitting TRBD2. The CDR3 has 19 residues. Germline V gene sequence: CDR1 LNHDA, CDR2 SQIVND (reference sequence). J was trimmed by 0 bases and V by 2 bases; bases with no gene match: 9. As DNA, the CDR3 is TGTGCCAGTAGTATATCTTTGCTAGCGGGCTTCTCTGGGGCCAACGTCCTGACTTTC. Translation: CASSISLLAGFSGANVLTF.

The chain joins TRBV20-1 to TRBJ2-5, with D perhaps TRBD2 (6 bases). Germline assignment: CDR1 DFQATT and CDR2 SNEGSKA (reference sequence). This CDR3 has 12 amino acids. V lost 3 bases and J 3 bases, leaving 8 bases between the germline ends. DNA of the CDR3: TGCAGTGCTAGTAAGCGGGAAGAGACCCAGTACTTC. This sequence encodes CSASKREETQYF.

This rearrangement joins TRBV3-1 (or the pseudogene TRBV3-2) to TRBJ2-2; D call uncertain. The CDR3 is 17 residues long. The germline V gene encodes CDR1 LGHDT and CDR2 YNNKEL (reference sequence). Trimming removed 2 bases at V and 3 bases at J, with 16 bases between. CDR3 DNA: TGTGCCAGCAGCCAAACTCCGGGCCCTAGGCACACCGGGGAGCTGTTTTTT. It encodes CASSQTPGPRHTGELFF.

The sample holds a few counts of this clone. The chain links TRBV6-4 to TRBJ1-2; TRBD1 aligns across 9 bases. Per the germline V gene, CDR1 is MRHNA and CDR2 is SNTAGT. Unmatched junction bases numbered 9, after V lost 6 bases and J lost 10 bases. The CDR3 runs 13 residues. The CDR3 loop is CASRPGTGYDYTF. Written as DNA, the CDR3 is TGTGCCAGCAGGCCCGGGACAGGGTACGACTACACCTTC.

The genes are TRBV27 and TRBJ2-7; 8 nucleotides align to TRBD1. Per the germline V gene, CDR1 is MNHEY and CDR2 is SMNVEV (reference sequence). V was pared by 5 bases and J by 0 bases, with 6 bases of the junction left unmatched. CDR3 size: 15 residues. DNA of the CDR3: TGTGCCAGCAGTCTCAGAGGACAGGGCTCCTACGAGCAGTACTTC. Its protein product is CASSLRGQGSYEQYF.

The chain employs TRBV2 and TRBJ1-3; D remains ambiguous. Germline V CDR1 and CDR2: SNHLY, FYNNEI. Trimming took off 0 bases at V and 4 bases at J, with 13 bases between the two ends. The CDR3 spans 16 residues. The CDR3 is CASSEAFGVMGNTIYF. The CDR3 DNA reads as TGTGCCAGCAGTGAAGCGTTCGGGGTGATGGGAAACACCATATATTTT. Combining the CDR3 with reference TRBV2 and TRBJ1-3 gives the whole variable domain EPEVTQTPSHQVTQMGQEVILRCVPISNHLYFYWYRQILGQKVEFLVSFYNNEISEKSEIFDDQFSVERPDGSNFTLKIRSTKLEDSAMYFCASSEAFGVMGNTIYFGEGSWLTVV.

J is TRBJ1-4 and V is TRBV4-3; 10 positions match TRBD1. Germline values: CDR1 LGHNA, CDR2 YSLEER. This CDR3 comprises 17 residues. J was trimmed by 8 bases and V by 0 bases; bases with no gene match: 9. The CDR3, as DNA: TGCGCCAGCAGCCAAGATCGGCGGACAGGGGGGGGAGAAAAACTGTTTTTT. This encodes CASSQDRRTGGGEKLFF.

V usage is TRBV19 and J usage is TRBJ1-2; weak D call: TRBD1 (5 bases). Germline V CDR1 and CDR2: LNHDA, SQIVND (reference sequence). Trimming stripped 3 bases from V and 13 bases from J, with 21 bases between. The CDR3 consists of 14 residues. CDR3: CASSMQGLYGYSTF. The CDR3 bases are TGTGCCAGTAGTATGCAGGGCCTCTATGGCTACAGCACCTTC.

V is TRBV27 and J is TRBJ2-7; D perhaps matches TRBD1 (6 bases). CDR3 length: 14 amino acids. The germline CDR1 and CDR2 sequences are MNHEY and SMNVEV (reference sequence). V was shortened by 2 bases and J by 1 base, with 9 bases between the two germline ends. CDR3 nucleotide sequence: TGTGCCAGCAGTTTAGGACAGTTTTCCTACGAGCAGTACTTC. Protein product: CASSLGQFSYEQYF.

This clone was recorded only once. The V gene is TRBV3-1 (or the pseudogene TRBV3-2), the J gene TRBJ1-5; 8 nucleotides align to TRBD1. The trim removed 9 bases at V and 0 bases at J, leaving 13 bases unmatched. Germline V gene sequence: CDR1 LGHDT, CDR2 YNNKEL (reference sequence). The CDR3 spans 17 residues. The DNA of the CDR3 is TGTGCCAGTAATACAGGGGGAAAAGGGTATAGCAATCAGCCCCAGCATTTT. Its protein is CASNTGGKGYSNQPQHF.

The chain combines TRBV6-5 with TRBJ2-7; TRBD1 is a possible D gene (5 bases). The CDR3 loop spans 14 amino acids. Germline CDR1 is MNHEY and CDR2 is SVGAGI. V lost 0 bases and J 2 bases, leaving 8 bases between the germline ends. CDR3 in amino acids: CASSYSSRAYEQYF. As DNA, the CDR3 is TGTGCCAGCAGTTACTCGTCCAGGGCCTACGAGCAGTACTTC.

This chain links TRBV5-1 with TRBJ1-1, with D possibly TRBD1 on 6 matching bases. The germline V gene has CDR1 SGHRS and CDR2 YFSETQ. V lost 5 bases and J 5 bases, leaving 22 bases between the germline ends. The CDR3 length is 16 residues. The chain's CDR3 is CASSWAGAGAQTEAFF. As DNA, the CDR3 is TGCGCCAGCAGTTGGGCCGGGGCGGGGGCGCAAACTGAAGCTTTCTTT.

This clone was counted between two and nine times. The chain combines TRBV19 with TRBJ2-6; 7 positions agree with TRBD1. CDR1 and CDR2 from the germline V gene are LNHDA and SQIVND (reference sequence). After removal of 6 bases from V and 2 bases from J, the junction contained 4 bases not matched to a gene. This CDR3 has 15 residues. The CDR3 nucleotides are TGTGCCAGTAGGACAGGGAATGCTGGGGCCAACGTCCTGACTTTC. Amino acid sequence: CASRTGNAGANVLTF. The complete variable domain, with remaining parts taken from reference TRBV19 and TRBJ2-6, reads DGGITQSPKYLFRKEGQNVTLSCEQNLNHDAMYWYRQDPGQGLRLIYYSQIVNDFQKGDIAEGYSVSREKKESFPLTVTSAQKNPTAFYLCASRTGNAGANVLTFGAGSRLTVL.

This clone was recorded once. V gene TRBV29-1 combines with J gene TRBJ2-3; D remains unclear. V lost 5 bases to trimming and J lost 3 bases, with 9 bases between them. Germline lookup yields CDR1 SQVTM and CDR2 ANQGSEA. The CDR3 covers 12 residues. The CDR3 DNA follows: TGCAGCGTTTTGGACGGGACAGATACGCAGTATTTT. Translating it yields CSVLDGTDTQYF.

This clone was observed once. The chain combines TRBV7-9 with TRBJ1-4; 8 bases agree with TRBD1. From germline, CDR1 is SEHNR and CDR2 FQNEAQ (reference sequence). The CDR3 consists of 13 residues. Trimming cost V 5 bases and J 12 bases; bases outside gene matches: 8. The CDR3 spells CASSPPGQGQLFF. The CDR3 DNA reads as TGTGCCAGCAGCCCCCCCGGACAGGGTCAACTGTTTTTT. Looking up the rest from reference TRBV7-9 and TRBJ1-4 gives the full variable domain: DTGVSQNPRHKITKRGQNVTFRCDPISEHNRLYWYRQTLGQGPEFLTYFQNEAQLEKSRLLSDRFSAERPKGSFSTLEIQRTEQGDSAMYLCASSPPGQGQLFFGSGTQLSVL.

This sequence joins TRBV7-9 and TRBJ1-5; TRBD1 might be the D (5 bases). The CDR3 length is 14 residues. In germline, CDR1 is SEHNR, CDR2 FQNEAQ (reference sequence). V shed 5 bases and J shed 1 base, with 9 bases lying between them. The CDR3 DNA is TGTGCCAGCAGCCACCGGGACAGCAATCAGCCCCAGCATTTT. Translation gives CASSHRDSNQPQHF.

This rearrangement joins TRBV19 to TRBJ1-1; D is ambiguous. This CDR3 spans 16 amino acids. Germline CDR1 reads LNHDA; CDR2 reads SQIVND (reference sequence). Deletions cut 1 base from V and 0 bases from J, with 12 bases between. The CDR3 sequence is CASSIGVSLMNTEAFF. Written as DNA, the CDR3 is TGTGCCAGTAGTATAGGGGTCAGCCTCATGAACACTGAAGCTTTCTTT.

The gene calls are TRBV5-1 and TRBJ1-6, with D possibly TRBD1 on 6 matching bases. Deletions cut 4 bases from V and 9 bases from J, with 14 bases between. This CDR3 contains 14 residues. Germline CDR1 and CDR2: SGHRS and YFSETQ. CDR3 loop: CASSPQGSGSPLHF. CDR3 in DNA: TGCGCCAGCAGCCCACAGGGATCGGGTTCACCCCTCCACTTT.